Shown below are 29 T cell receptor beta chains from a single sample sequenced in a study of blood T cell repertoires in COVID-19. This table comes from immunoSEQ multiplex PCR, and its TCRdb copy is limited to in-frame clones, with some not included. Among about 98,000 clones listed, more than 60% were seen once. What was sequenced was peripheral blood. These receptors all come from a man aged 65 to 79 with acute or convalescent COVID-19.

The V and J genes are TRBV5-4 and TRBJ1-5, with TRBD1 matching 7 bases. CDR1 and CDR2 from the germline V gene are SGHNT and YYREEE (reference sequence). The CDR3 runs to 14 residues. Trimming took 1 base from V and 3 from J; bases not matched to a gene: 1. Here the CDR3 DNA reads TGTGCCAGCAGCTTGCAGGGGGTCAATCAGCCCCAGCATTTT. Translating gives CASSLQGVNQPQHF. The full variable domain, completed using reference TRBV5-4 and TRBJ1-5, is ETGVTQSPTHLIKTRGQQVTLRCSSQSGHNTVSWYQQALGQGPQFIFQYYREEENGRGNFPPRFSGLQFPNYSSELNVNALELDDSALYLCASSLQGVNQPQHFGDGTRLSIL.

V and J are TRBV6-6 and TRBJ1-3; D gene uncertain. The CDR3 covers 11 residues. Looked up from germline, CDR1 is MNHNY and CDR2 is SVGAGI (reference sequence). The V and J ends lost 11 bases and 4 bases respectively, with 9 bases between them. The CDR3: CAHSEGNTIYF. DNA of the CDR3: TGTGCCCACAGTGAGGGAAACACCATATATTTT.

This clone was observed a few times. This sequence joins TRBV19 and TRBJ2-1, with 13 bases fitting TRBD2. V gave up 4 bases and J gave up 9 bases; unmatched junction bases: 6. In germline, CDR1 is LNHDA, CDR2 SQIVND (reference sequence). This CDR3 has 15 residues. CDR3 coding DNA: TGTGCCAGTAGTAAGGGACTAGCGGGAACGATTGAGCAGTTCTTC. Translated: CASSKGLAGTIEQFF.

The V gene is TRBV4-3, the J gene TRBJ2-2; 10 nucleotides match TRBD2. The junction had 10 bases not matched to a gene; V was cut back by 1 base and J by 5 bases. The CDR3 has 18 amino acids. CDR1 and CDR2 from the germline V gene are LGHNA and YSLEER. The CDR3 region has the DNA TGCGCCAGCAGCCAAGGTCCTAGCGGGAGCCTCACAACCGGGGAGCTGTTTTTT. Protein: CASSQGPSGSLTTGELFF.

V gene TRBV15 combines with J gene TRBJ2-3, with TRBD2 as a possible D gene (6 bases). Germline lookup yields CDR1 LNHNV and CDR2 YYDKDF (reference sequence). The CDR3 is made up of 17 amino acids. The germline V and J ends were trimmed by 0 bases and 1 base, with 14 bases remaining between them. The CDR3 DNA reads as TGTGCCACCAGCAGAGATAAAGGTAGCGGTCGCACAGATACGCAGTATTTT. This translates into CATSRDKGSGRTDTQYF.

V gene TRBV3-1 (or the pseudogene TRBV3-2) combines with J gene TRBJ1-3; D is unclear. Germline V gives CDR1 LGHDT, CDR2 YNNKEL (reference sequence). The CDR3 loop spans 16 amino acids. Trimming removed 2 bases from V and 2 bases from J, with 13 bases in between. This CDR3 is CASSQISGGPGNTIYF. For the CDR3, the DNA is TGTGCCAGCAGCCAAATTTCAGGAGGGCCTGGAAACACCATATATTTT.

The J gene is TRBJ2-5, the V gene TRBV7-9; no clear D gene. This CDR3 region has 14 residues. Trimming shortened V by 3 bases and J by 4 bases, and 12 bases separated the two germline ends. Germline loops: CDR1 SEHNR, CDR2 FQNEAQ (reference sequence). CDR3 loop: CASSFSGSRETQYF. CDR3 DNA: TGTGCCAGCAGCTTCTCCGGGTCTCGAGAGACCCAGTACTTC.

The chain uses TRBV27 and TRBJ1-5; D ambiguous. This CDR3 region has 17 residues. CDR1 MNHEY and CDR2 SMNVEV come from the germline V gene (reference sequence). Trimming stripped 2 bases from V and 2 bases from J, with 16 bases between. The CDR3 loop is CASSLLGDWMGNQPQHF. CDR3 bases: TGTGCCAGCAGTTTACTCGGGGATTGGATGGGCAATCAGCCCCAGCATTTT.

The chain combines TRBV7-2 with TRBJ2-3; 10 nucleotides match TRBD2. With V trimmed by 5 bases and J by 3 bases, 8 bases remained unmatched. The CDR3 consists of 16 residues. Germline CDR1 and CDR2: SGHTA and FQGNSA. CDR3 in DNA: TGTGCCAGCAGCCCCGGGACTAGCGAGCTGACAGATACGCAGTATTTT. This translates into CASSPGTSELTDTQYF.

The chain has TRBV18 and TRBJ1-4, with 8 positions matching TRBD1. V dropped 6 bases and J dropped 6; count of bases not matched to a gene: 9. Per the germline V gene, CDR1 is KGHSH and CDR2 is LQKENI. The CDR3 sequence is 15 residues long. In nucleotides, the CDR3 is TGTGCCAGCTCCCCCTCGACAGGGGAAGATGAAAAACTGTTTTTT. It encodes CASSPSTGEDEKLFF. Full variable domain (outside the CDR3, taken from reference TRBV18 and TRBJ1-4): NAGVMQNPRHLVRRRGQEARLRCSPMKGHSHVYWYRQLPEEGLKFMVYLQKENIIDESGMPKERFSAEFPKEGPSILRIQQVVRGDSAAYFCASSPSTGEDEKLFFGSGTQLSVL.

This clone was detected once. The CDR3 loop reads CASSLEREGYEQFF. For the CDR3, the DNA is TGTGCCAGCAGCTTGGAACGGGAAGGGTATGAGCAGTTCTTC. V gene TRBV5-4 combines with J gene TRBJ2-1; tentative D call: TRBD2 (5 bases). Germline V gives CDR1 SGHNT, CDR2 YYREEE (reference sequence). The CDR3 is 14 amino acids. V lost 0 bases and J 8 bases, leaving 12 bases between the germline ends.

The chain links TRBV5-1 to TRBJ2-5; perhaps TRBD1 as D (5 bases). The length of the CDR3 is 15 residues. CDR1 is SGHRS, CDR2 YFSETQ, per germline. Trimming stripped 7 bases from V and 1 base from J, with 17 bases between. The CDR3: CASVEGLGAQETQYF. The CDR3 DNA follows: TGCGCCAGCGTGGAAGGGCTTGGGGCCCAAGAGACCCAGTACTTC.

This clone was counted a single time. The junction and the germline gene differ at one end; a read error may be behind it. The J gene is TRBJ2-7, the V gene TRBV2, with D perhaps TRBD1 (6 bases). The germline CDR1 and CDR2 sequences are SNHLY and FYNNEI. The CDR3 sequence is 14 residues long. Here the CDR3 reads CASREDRSSYEQYF. The CDR3, as DNA: TGTGCCAGCAGAGAAGACAGGAGCTCCTACGAGCAGTACTTC.

The genes are TRBV5-6 and TRBJ1-6; 8 nucleotides line up with TRBD1. Per the germline V gene, CDR1 is SGHDT and CDR2 is YYEEEE. The CDR3 spans 14 residues. With 4 bases clipped from V and 10 bases from J, the junction kept 7 bases outside the gene matches. CDR3 amino acids: CASSLDRGESPLHF. The DNA for the CDR3 is TGTGCCAGCAGCCTTGACAGGGGAGAATCACCCCTCCACTTT. The variable domain in full, with the rest retrieved from reference TRBV5-6 and TRBJ1-6, is DAGVTQSPTHLIKTRGQQVTLRCSPKSGHDTVSWYQQALGQGPQFIFQYYEEEERQRGNFPDRFSGHQFPNYSSELNVNALLLGDSALYLCASSLDRGESPLHFGNGTRLTVT.

This rearrangement joins TRBV7-2 to TRBJ2-7; D not resolved. The CDR3 loop spans 14 amino acids. V was shortened by 2 bases and J by 2 bases, with 10 bases between the two germline ends. CDR1 is SGHTA and CDR2 is FQGNSA in the germline V gene. DNA of the CDR3: TGTGCCAGCAGCTTAAGCAGGTTAACCTACGAGCAGTACTTC. It translates to CASSLSRLTYEQYF.

This rearrangement joins TRBV19 to TRBJ1-1, with D uncertain. CDR3 size: 12 residues. In germline, CDR1 is LNHDA, CDR2 SQIVND (reference sequence). The germline V and J ends were trimmed by 3 bases and 8 bases, with 10 bases remaining between them. CDR3 nucleotides: TGTGCCAGTAGTATCCGAGGAGCCGAAGCTTTCTTT. Amino acids: CASSIRGAEAFF.

The chain couples TRBV15 to TRBJ2-1, with TRBD2 matching over 9 bases. With V trimmed by 5 bases and J by 9 bases, 11 bases remained unmatched. CDR1 is LNHNV, CDR2 YYDKDF, per germline (reference sequence). CDR3 length: 15 amino acids. CDR3 in DNA: TGTGCCACCAGCCCCTTAGCGGGAGTCGTGAGTGAGCAGTTCTTC. This translates into CATSPLAGVVSEQFF.

This sequence joins TRBV7-2 and TRBJ1-2, with a possible D match to TRBD1 (5 bases). V was cut by 6 bases and J by 5 bases, with 22 bases left in between. The CDR3 runs 16 residues. The germline V gene has CDR1 SGHTA and CDR2 FQGNSA. CDR3 sequence (DNA): TGTGCCAGCAGTTCTCCCTCCGGGACGGGGGATTATGGCTACACCTTC. Translating gives CASSSPSGTGDYGYTF.

V gene TRBV28 combines with J gene TRBJ2-1; TRBD2 agrees at 7 bases. CDR3 length: 16 amino acids. The V and J ends lost 5 bases and 7 bases, in that order; junction bases with no gene match: 14. CDR1 is MDHEN, CDR2 SYDVKM, per germline. CDR3 loop: CASSPLAGAKGNEQFF. The CDR3 nucleotides read TGTGCCAGCAGTCCGTTAGCGGGTGCGAAGGGGAATGAGCAGTTCTTC.

The chain uses TRBV12-3 or TRBV12-4 and TRBJ1-1, with 9 bases that match TRBD1. The CDR3 covers 13 residues. Unmatched junction bases numbered 4, after V lost 5 bases and J lost 6 bases. The CDR3 spells CASSGQGIAEAFF. The CDR3 DNA follows: TGTGCCAGCAGTGGACAGGGGATAGCTGAAGCTTTCTTT.

The rearrangement links TRBV28 to TRBJ1-3; D is uncertain. The length of the CDR3 is 18 residues. In germline, CDR1 is MDHEN, CDR2 SYDVKM. V was cut by 3 bases and J by 0 bases, with 18 bases left in between. The CDR3 spells CASSFVAPGMGSGNTIYF. Written as DNA, the CDR3 is TGTGCCAGCAGTTTCGTCGCCCCGGGGATGGGCTCTGGAAACACCATATATTTT. The full variable domain, its missing parts supplied by reference TRBV28 and TRBJ1-3, is DVKVTQSSRYLVKRTGEKVFLECVQDMDHENMFWYRQDPGLGLRLIYFSYDVKMKEKGDIPEGYSVSREKKERFSLILESASTNQTSMYLCASSFVAPGMGSGNTIYFGEGSWLTVV.

The chain joins TRBV27 to TRBJ2-3, with 8 bases lining up with TRBD1. The CDR3 has 15 amino acids. J gave up 1 base and V 6 bases, and 6 bases lay outside the gene matches. The germline V gene has CDR1 MNHEY and CDR2 SMNVEV (reference sequence). The CDR3 reads CASRLPGQGTDTQYF. The CDR3 region has the DNA TGTGCCAGCAGACTCCCGGGACAGGGCACAGATACGCAGTATTTT.

The chain recombines TRBV4-1 with TRBJ1-1, with TRBD1 identical over 11 bases. The ends lost 3 bases at V and 5 bases at J; junction bases unmatched: 5. The CDR3 contains 15 residues. CDR1 is MGHRA and CDR2 is YSYEKL in the germline V gene. The CDR3 spells CASSHPGQGVTEAFF. CDR3 bases: TGCGCCAGCAGCCACCCGGGACAGGGGGTTACTGAAGCTTTCTTT.

This clone was seen more than once but under ten times. This chain links TRBV10-1 with TRBJ2-7, with TRBD2 identical over 7 bases. V trimming: 8 bases; J trimming: 6 bases; junction bases outside the gene matches: 10. This CDR3 is built from 13 residues. Germline CDR1 WNHNN, CDR2 SYGVQD (reference sequence). CDR3 region: CASPPGGFAEQYF. The CDR3 bases are TGCGCCAGCCCCCCGGGAGGTTTCGCCGAGCAGTACTTC.

The chain couples TRBV6-7 to TRBJ1-5, with 9 bases lining up with TRBD1. Being an ORF, TRBV6-7 has a function that is uncertain. V gave up 4 bases and J gave up 4 bases; unmatched junction bases: 8. The CDR3 consists of 16 residues. DNA of the CDR3: TGTGCCAGCAGTTTGAAGGACAGGGGTCCGAATCAGCCCCAGCATTTT. Protein sequence: CASSLKDRGPNQPQHF.

The chain uses TRBV15 and TRBJ1-5; D gene ambiguous. This CDR3 is 13 amino acids long. Germline CDR1 is LNHNV and CDR2 is YYDKDF (reference sequence). V gave up 0 bases and J gave up 5 bases, with 5 bases separating them. This CDR3 reads CATSRELYQPQHF. DNA for the CDR3: TGTGCCACCAGCAGAGAACTCTATCAGCCCCAGCATTTT.

The chain links TRBV9 to TRBJ2-1; 7 nucleotides match TRBD2. CDR1 and CDR2 from the germline V gene are SGDLS and YYNGEE. CDR3 length equals 16 residues. The junction had 4 bases not matched to a gene; V was cut back by 1 base and J by 0 bases. CDR3: CASSVTGGSSYNEQFF. DNA for the CDR3: TGTGCCAGCAGCGTAACTGGCGGGAGCTCCTACAATGAGCAGTTCTTC.

The chain is built from TRBV5-1 and TRBJ1-4; 7 bases fit TRBD1. Unmatched junction bases numbered 4, after V lost 0 bases and J lost 8 bases. The CDR3 runs to 14 residues. CDR1 and CDR2 from the germline V gene are SGHRS and YFSETQ. The CDR3: CASSLVGGIEKLFF. The CDR3 DNA follows: TGCGCCAGCAGCTTGGTAGGGGGCATAGAAAAACTGTTTTTT.

The rearrangement joins TRBV24-1 to TRBJ1-5; 9 nucleotides agree with TRBD1. With V trimmed by 0 bases and J by 0 bases, 2 bases remained unmatched. The germline gives CDR1 KGHDR, CDR2 SFDVKD. The CDR3 runs 17 residues. The CDR3 region has the DNA TGTGCCACCAGTGATTTGCACAGGGGGCCTAGCAATCAGCCCCAGCATTTT. Its translation: CATSDLHRGPSNQPQHF.